Below are 10 T cell receptor beta chains sequenced from a single sample in a study of T cell responses to AZD1222 COVID-19 vaccine. Produced via immunoSEQ multiplex PCR; TCRdb's table is partial and in-frame only. The sample has about 220,000 clones, 93% seen once; the top ten hold over 0.95%. The sample consisted of peripheral blood, taken on day 0 of MenACWY control vaccination. The receptors shown here come from an adult in good health.

The rearrangement uses TRBV5-5 and TRBJ2-2, with 8 nucleotides matching TRBD1. The CDR3 is made up of 15 amino acids. Germline trimming cut 4 bases from V and 5 bases from J; bases unmatched to any gene: 7. The germline gives CDR1 SGHKS, CDR2 YYEKEE (reference sequence). DNA of the CDR3: TGTGCCAGCAGCCCCCGGGACAGGAGTACCGGGGAGCTGTTTTTT. It specifies CASSPRDRSTGELFF.

The rearrangement links TRBV2 to TRBJ1-4; 8 bases are shared with TRBD1. The J segment lost 6 bases and the V segment lost 8 bases, leaving 11 bases of the junction unmatched. Germline CDR1 and CDR2: SNHLY and FYNNEI. The CDR3 contains 15 residues. The CDR3 DNA reads as TGTGCCAGCGGCGACAGGGGATCATACCATGAAAAACTGTTTTTT. Its protein is CASGDRGSYHEKLFF.

The chain couples TRBV7-9 to TRBJ2-1, with TRBD1 as a possible D gene (6 bases). V was clipped by 5 bases and J by 5 bases, with 16 bases between them. Germline assignment: CDR1 SEHNR and CDR2 FQNEAQ (reference sequence). The CDR3 has 15 residues. The CDR3, as DNA: TGTGCCAGCAGCCCCCCCAGGGGCGTCAACAATGAGCAGTTCTTC. Amino acids: CASSPPRGVNNEQFF.

This clone turned up a few times. CDR3 sequence: CASSQVGGFSVGTEAFF. The CDR3 DNA follows: TGCGCCAGCAGCCAGGTCGGGGGGTTCAGTGTGGGCACTGAAGCTTTCTTT. V and J are TRBV4-1 and TRBJ1-1; D may be TRBD1 (5 bases). The length of the CDR3 is 17 residues. With 3 bases removed from V and 4 bases from J, the gap between germline ends came to 21 bases. CDR1 and CDR2 (germline): MGHRA, YSYEKL.

In regard to this clone: Its ends do not fully match the called genes, so a read error is possible. The chain couples TRBV2 to TRBJ1-6; D may be TRBD1 (5 bases). Germline CDR1 reads SNHLY; CDR2 reads FYNNEI. This CDR3 comprises 13 residues. CDR3 residues: CASREAGTIALHF. The DNA for the CDR3 is TGTGCCAGCAGGGAAGCGGGGACTATCGCCCTCCACTTT.

The rearrangement joins TRBV6-5 to TRBJ2-3, with D hard to call. The CDR3 loop spans 14 amino acids. The V end was cut by 6 bases, the J end by 0 bases, with 10 bases between. Per germline, CDR1 MNHEY and CDR2 SVGAGI. The CDR3 sequence: CASRTGGSTDTQYF. The CDR3 DNA follows: TGTGCCAGCAGGACGGGTGGCAGCACAGATACGCAGTATTTT.

J is TRBJ2-1 and V is TRBV11-2; TRBD1 matches at 11 bases. The CDR3 length is 15 residues. The J segment lost 2 bases and the V segment lost 4 bases, leaving 1 base of the junction unmatched. CDR1 is SGHAT, CDR2 FQNNGV, per germline. CDR3 nucleotides: TGTGCCAGCAGCTCGGGACAGGGGGCCTACAATGAGCAGTTCTTC. Translation: CASSSGQGAYNEQFF.

CDR3 residues: CASQRAPNTEAFF. CDR3 DNA sequence: TGTGCCAGCCAAAGGGCACCGAACACTGAAGCTTTCTTT. The chain links TRBV12-3 or TRBV12-4 to TRBJ1-1, with D hard to call. This CDR3 contains 13 residues. V was pared by 8 bases and J by 1 base, with 11 bases between.

This chain uses TRBV30 with TRBJ1-2; D is uncertain. The CDR3 is made up of 13 amino acids. V was clipped by 1 base and J by 5 bases, with 11 bases between them. The V gene's germline CDR1 is GTSNPN and CDR2 SVGIG (reference sequence). CDR3 protein: CAWSGGEGYGYTF. CDR3 DNA: TGTGCCTGGAGTGGTGGGGAAGGGTATGGCTACACCTTC.

The chain has TRBV3-1 (or the pseudogene TRBV3-2) and TRBJ1-2, with D maybe TRBD1 (6 bases). The CDR3 has 16 residues. V was trimmed by 4 bases and J by 4 bases, leaving 19 bases between them. Germline CDR1 reads LGHDT; CDR2 reads YNNKEL (reference sequence). DNA for the CDR3: TGTGCCAGCAGCCCCTCGAGATGGGGGGCTATCTATGGCTACACCTTC. This gives the protein CASSPSRWGAIYGYTF.